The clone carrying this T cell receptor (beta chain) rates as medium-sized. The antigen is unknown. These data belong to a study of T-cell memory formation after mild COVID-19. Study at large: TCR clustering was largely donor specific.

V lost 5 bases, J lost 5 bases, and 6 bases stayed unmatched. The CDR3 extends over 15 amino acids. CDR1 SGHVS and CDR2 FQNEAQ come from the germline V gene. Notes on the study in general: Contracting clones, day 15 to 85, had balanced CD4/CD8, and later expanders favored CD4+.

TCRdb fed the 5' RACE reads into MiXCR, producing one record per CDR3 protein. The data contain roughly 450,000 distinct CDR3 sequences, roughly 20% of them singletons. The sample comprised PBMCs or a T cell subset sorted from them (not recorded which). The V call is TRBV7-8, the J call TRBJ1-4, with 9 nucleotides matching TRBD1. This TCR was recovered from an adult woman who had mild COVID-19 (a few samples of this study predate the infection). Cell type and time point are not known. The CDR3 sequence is CASSQGGQGNEKLFF. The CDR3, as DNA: TGTGCCAGCAGCCAAGGCGGACAGGGGAATGAAAAACTGTTTTTT.